This T cell receptor (beta chain) was identified during a study of response to subunit inactivated influenza vaccine. Study conclusions and caveats: Authors suggested that a seasonal influenza vaccination recruits few new T cells each time.

A remark on this clonotype: Its matching antigen is unknown.

This CDR3 is built from 15 residues. Trimming took 4 bases from V and 7 from J; bases not matched to a gene: 6. TCRdb independently ran MiXCR on the RT-PCR reads; one entry per CDR3 protein. The table has hundreds of thousands of distinct CDR3 sequences, around a sixth seen once. This chain connects TRBV12-3 or TRBV12-4 to TRBJ2-2, with 10 positions matching TRBD1. The specimen was PBMCs from blood, collected about 12 days after vaccination. The sequence came from a man aged 45-60 years who received an inactivated influenza vaccine. CDR3 nucleotides: TGTGCCAGCAGTTCCGGGACAGGGGTCGGCGGGGAGCTGTTTTTT. It codes for CASSSGTGVGGELFF.